One sample yielded the 32 T cell receptor beta chains listed below, sequenced in a study of brain T cells in children with intractable seizures (dated by TCRdb to 2020 to 2022). The sample's time point label is to be understood as: resected brain tissue, or blood drawn just prior to surgery. Library preparation was by the immunoSEQ multiplex PCR assay. The clones in this table, taken by TCRdb from immuneACCESS, are in-frame only. Not every clone is retained; where verified, under half of the shortfall comes from an unresolved V gene, and the cause of the rest is unknown. The sample includes over 95,000 clones, with 94% observed a single time. Approximately 3.9% of the sample is held by the ten biggest clonotypes. The input for sequencing was peripheral blood, taken at surgery. These receptors were obtained from a boy less than two years old with hemimegalencephaly and intractable seizures.

The rearrangement joins TRBV11-2 to TRBJ2-7; 8 bases align to TRBD2. The CDR3 covers 16 residues. In germline, CDR1 is SGHAT, CDR2 FQNNGV. V was clipped by 1 base and J by 1 base; unmatched bases: 6. CDR3 DNA: TGTGCCAGCAGCTTAGTTTTTCGCGGGAGGTCCTACGAGCAGTACTTC. It encodes CASSLVFRGRSYEQYF.

This clone was picked up one time. This chain connects TRBV11-2 to TRBJ1-2, with a tentative D call TRBD1 (6 bases). Trimming shortened V by 4 bases and J by 4 bases, and 16 bases separated the two germline ends. The CDR3 extends over 15 amino acids. Germline loops: CDR1 SGHAT, CDR2 FQNNGV. DNA for the CDR3: TGTGCCAGCAGCTACCATTTAAGGGGGTCCTATGGCTACACCTTC. This codes for CASSYHLRGSYGYTF.

This chain uses TRBV19 with TRBJ2-7; 9 nucleotides align to TRBD2. V lost 3 bases, J lost 3 bases, and 6 bases stayed unmatched. The germline V gene encodes CDR1 LNHDA and CDR2 SQIVND (reference sequence). The CDR3 has 15 residues. CDR3 loop: CASSMGSGGDYEQYF. CDR3 nucleotides: TGTGCCAGTAGTATGGGTAGCGGGGGAGACTACGAGCAGTACTTC. The whole variable domain, filled in from reference TRBV19 and TRBJ2-7, reads DGGITQSPKYLFRKEGQNVTLSCEQNLNHDAMYWYRQDPGQGLRLIYYSQIVNDFQKGDIAEGYSVSREKKESFPLTVTSAQKNPTAFYLCASSMGSGGDYEQYFGPGTRLTVT.

This clone was recorded once. The chain links TRBV11-2 to TRBJ1-4; 10 bases match TRBD1. The CDR3 runs 15 residues. Unmatched junction bases numbered 7, after V lost 5 bases and J lost 7 bases. Germline values: CDR1 SGHAT, CDR2 FQNNGV. CDR3 sequence: CASSLGQGGGEKLFF. Written as DNA, the CDR3 is TGTGCCAGCAGCCTCGGACAGGGGGGGGGTGAAAAACTGTTTTTT.

V is TRBV19 and J is TRBJ2-1, with TRBD2 as a possible D gene (5 bases). Per germline, CDR1 LNHDA and CDR2 SQIVND (reference sequence). Trimming shortened V by 2 bases and J by 7 bases, and 21 bases separated the two germline ends. The CDR3 runs to 17 residues. In DNA form, the CDR3 reads TGTGCCAGTAGTATACTTTGGGAAGCTAAGTCGGGGAATGAGCAGTTCTTC. The encoded protein is CASSILWEAKSGNEQFF.

V gene TRBV27 combines with J gene TRBJ2-3; maybe TRBD2 (6 bases). Germline V CDR1 and CDR2: MNHEY, SMNVEV (reference sequence). The germline V and J ends were trimmed by 6 bases and 2 bases, with 15 bases remaining between them. There are 15 residues in the CDR3. The CDR3 DNA sequence: TGTGCCAGCAGCCTGGGACTTCGATTCACAGATACGCAGTATTTT. It specifies CASSLGLRFTDTQYF.

The V and J genes are TRBV7-3 and TRBJ2-3; TRBD2 agrees at 7 bases. V was pared by 5 bases and J by 8 bases, with 13 bases of the junction left unmatched. This CDR3 spans 15 amino acids. Per germline, CDR1 SGHTA and CDR2 FQGTGA. The CDR3 bases are TGTGCCAGCAGCCCTCCGGGGCGGGAGTTCGTTACGCAGTATTTT. Amino acids: CASSPPGREFVTQYF. Filled out from reference TRBV7-3 and TRBJ2-3, the complete variable domain reads GAGVSQTPSNKVTEKGKYVELRCDPISGHTALYWYRQSLGQGPEFLIYFQGTGAADDSGLPNDRFFAVRPEGSVSTLKIQRTERGDSAVYLCASSPPGREFVTQYFGPGTRLTVL.

The genes are TRBV28 and TRBJ1-1; 9 bases line up with TRBD1. With V trimmed by 6 bases and J by 5 bases, 7 bases remained unmatched. From germline, CDR1 is MDHEN and CDR2 SYDVKM. The CDR3 has 14 amino acids. Here the CDR3 DNA reads TGTGCCAGCAGATCGGGACAGGGAGGGACTGAAGCTTTCTTT. Amino acids: CASRSGQGGTEAFF.

This clone showed up just once. V and J are TRBV5-1 and TRBJ1-2; weak D call: TRBD1 (5 bases). CDR3 length: 12 amino acids. Germline CDR1 and CDR2: SGHRS and YFSETQ. With 6 bases removed from V and 8 bases from J, the gap between germline ends came to 14 bases. CDR3 bases: TGCGCCAGCATGAAGGTCGGGGACGGCTACACCTTC. It translates to CASMKVGDGYTF.

The rearrangement joins TRBV4-3 to TRBJ2-3; D gene uncertain. CDR3 length: 14 amino acids. In germline, CDR1 is LGHNA, CDR2 YSLEER. Deletions cut 0 bases from V and 2 bases from J, with 6 bases between. CDR3 residues: CASSQERSTDTQYF. For the CDR3, the DNA is TGCGCCAGCAGCCAAGAGCGATCCACAGATACGCAGTATTTT.

The chain employs TRBV30 and TRBJ1-1; D not resolved. The CDR3 contains 12 residues. Per germline, CDR1 GTSNPN and CDR2 SVGIG (reference sequence). V was pared by 1 base and J by 4 bases, with 7 bases between. In nucleotides, the CDR3 is TGTGCCTGGAGTGCCGACTTCACTGAAGCTTTCTTT. This encodes CAWSADFTEAFF.

CDR3 sequence (DNA): TGTGCCAGCAGCTTAAGTGGGACGGCGAAGGAGTTCTTC. Protein sequence: CASSLSGTAKEFF. The chain couples TRBV7-2 to TRBJ2-1; D is tentatively TRBD1 or TRBD2 (5 bases each). This CDR3 spans 13 amino acids. V was shortened by 2 bases and J by 14 bases, with 16 bases between the two germline ends. Germline CDR1 and CDR2: SGHTA and FQGNSA.

This chain connects TRBV11-2 to TRBJ2-6, with 9 bases aligning to TRBD2. The CDR3 has 17 residues. Germline V gene data show CDR1 as SGHAT and CDR2 as FQNNGV. J lost 3 bases, V lost 5 bases, and 8 bases had no gene match. The CDR3 DNA reads as TGTGCCAGCAGCCCCTATAGCGGGAGAGGTGGGGCCAACGTCCTGACTTTC. The encoded protein is CASSPYSGRGGANVLTF.

This chain connects TRBV5-1 to TRBJ2-7, with D possibly being TRBD2 (5 bases). The CDR3 has 13 amino acids. Trimming shortened V by 0 bases and J by 6 bases, and 10 bases separated the two germline ends. CDR1 is SGHRS and CDR2 is YFSETQ in the germline V gene. CDR3 loop: CASSLGTSTEQYF. The CDR3, as DNA: TGCGCCAGCAGCTTGGGAACTAGTACCGAGCAGTACTTC.

The gene calls are TRBV28 and TRBJ1-1; D gene uncertain. This CDR3 is built from 15 residues. Germline V lookup: CDR1 MDHEN, CDR2 SYDVKM. V dropped 2 bases and J dropped 0 bases, with 10 bases sitting between them. The CDR3: CASSLRGVMNTEAFF. In DNA, the CDR3 is TGTGCCAGCAGTTTACGTGGGGTGATGAACACTGAAGCTTTCTTT.

The genes are TRBV29-1 and TRBJ2-2; no clear D. Germline assignment: CDR1 SQVTM and CDR2 ANQGSEA. V shed 4 bases and J shed 0 bases, with 12 bases lying between them. The CDR3 has 15 residues. CDR3 protein: CSVGRASANTGELFF. As DNA, the CDR3 is TGCAGCGTTGGGCGTGCATCGGCGAACACCGGGGAGCTGTTTTTT.

The rearrangement uses TRBV4-1 and TRBJ2-7; 8 nucleotides line up with TRBD2. Per the germline V gene, CDR1 is MGHRA and CDR2 is YSYEKL. The CDR3 consists of 15 residues. The V and J ends lost 4 bases and 2 bases, in that order; junction bases with no gene match: 7. The CDR3 loop is CASSPRGGSTYEQYF. The CDR3 DNA sequence: TGCGCCAGCAGCCCCCGCGGGGGGTCGACCTACGAGCAGTACTTC.

This rearrangement joins TRBV9 to TRBJ1-5; D is unclear. CDR1 SGDLS and CDR2 YYNGEE come from the germline V gene. Deletions cut 4 bases from V and 2 bases from J, with 13 bases between. The CDR3 extends over 15 amino acids. CDR3 region: CASSPHDAGNQPQHF. CDR3 DNA sequence: TGTGCCAGCAGCCCGCATGACGCTGGCAATCAGCCCCAGCATTTT.

This chain connects TRBV21-1 to TRBJ2-1; the tabulated D call, TRBD2, remains unverified against the DNA. TRBV21-1 is termed a pseudogene. The CDR3 sequence is 18 residues long. This CDR3 reads CASSKRTSGSSFFNEQFF. The CDR3 DNA reads TGTGCCAGCAGCAAACGGACTAGCGGGAGTTCTTTTTTCAATGAGCAGTTCTTC.

CDR3 in amino acids: CASSSPRQGGGGELFF. As DNA, the CDR3 is TGTGCCAGCAGCTCACCAAGACAGGGCGGTGGCGGGGAGCTGTTTTTT. The V gene is TRBV13, the J gene TRBJ2-2, with 7 bases lining up with TRBD1. The CDR3 runs 16 residues. V shed 4 bases and J 7 bases; nucleotides not matched to a gene: 12. Germline assignment: CDR1 PRHDT and CDR2 FYEKMQ (reference sequence).

J is TRBJ2-3 and V is TRBV30, with 8 bases matching TRBD2. Germline lookup yields CDR1 GTSNPN and CDR2 SVGIG (reference sequence). Losses at the gene ends were 4 bases for V and 0 bases for J; bases not matched to a gene: 6. CDR3 size: 15 residues. The CDR3 DNA reads TGTGCCTGGATTAGTGGCGGGAGGAGCACAGATACGCAGTATTTT. Protein: CAWISGGRSTDTQYF.

V usage is TRBV21-1 and J usage is TRBJ1-6; the tabulated D call, TRBD1, remains unverified against the DNA. TRBV21-1 is a listed pseudogene. This CDR3 contains 16 residues. This chain's CDR3 is CASDVRDRDYNSPLHF. The CDR3 region has the DNA TGTGCCAGCGATGTTAGGGACAGGGATTATAATTCACCCCTCCACTTT.

The V and J genes are TRBV2 and TRBJ2-2; D possibly corresponds to TRBD2 (6 bases). Looked up from germline, CDR1 is SNHLY and CDR2 is FYNNEI. The CDR3 has 16 residues. With 5 bases removed from V and 3 bases from J, the gap between germline ends came to 16 bases. The CDR3 DNA is TGTGCCAGCAGTTATTGGATCGGGACTTACACCGGGGAGCTGTTTTTT. Translating it yields CASSYWIGTYTGELFF. The full variable domain, in which reference TRBV2 and TRBJ2-2 provide the parts outside the CDR3, is EPEVTQTPSHQVTQMGQEVILRCVPISNHLYFYWYRQILGQKVEFLVSFYNNEISEKSEIFDDQFSVERPDGSNFTLKIRSTKLEDSAMYFCASSYWIGTYTGELFFGEGSRLTVL.

V gene TRBV13 combines with J gene TRBJ2-3; the D gene is possibly TRBD2 (6 bases). The CDR3 runs 16 residues. Trimming left V 2 bases short and J 2 bases short, with 14 bases between. Germline CDR1 and CDR2: PRHDT and FYEKMQ (reference sequence). CDR3 DNA: TGTGCCAGCAGCTTATCAGGCGGAGGGTACACAGATACGCAGTATTTT. Its protein product is CASSLSGGGYTDTQYF.

The chain uses TRBV6-5 and TRBJ1-6; no reliable D call. Germline V gene sequence: CDR1 MNHEY, CDR2 SVGAGI. The CDR3 contains 14 residues. V was trimmed by 0 bases and J by 8 bases, leaving 8 bases between them. In DNA, the CDR3 is TGTGCCAGCAGTTACTCGGCAGCCGATTCACCCCTCCACTTT. The encoded protein is CASSYSAADSPLHF.

The chain is built from TRBV2 and TRBJ1-4; D ambiguous. Between the trimmed V and J ends, which lost 4 bases and 8 bases, there was a span of 11 bases. The CDR3 totals 13 residues. Germline V gene data show CDR1 as SNHLY and CDR2 as FYNNEI. The CDR3: CASSVGSWEKLFF. The CDR3 nucleotides read TGTGCCAGCAGTGTAGGCAGTTGGGAAAAACTGTTTTTT.

The V call is TRBV5-1, the J call TRBJ2-7; tentatively, D is TRBD2 (5 bases). CDR1 SGHRS and CDR2 YFSETQ come from the germline V gene. V gave up 0 bases and J gave up 7 bases, with 17 bases separating them. CDR3 length: 15 residues. CDR3 sequence reads: CASSLEAGRTGEQYF. In DNA, the CDR3 is TGCGCCAGCAGCTTGGAGGCGGGCCGAACGGGAGAGCAGTACTTC.

V and J are TRBV27 and TRBJ1-3; 7 nucleotides line up with TRBD1. The CDR3 is made up of 12 amino acids. Germline loops: CDR1 MNHEY, CDR2 SMNVEV (reference sequence). V trimming: 11 bases; J trimming: 8 bases; junction bases outside the gene matches: 9. CDR3 region: CARREGADTIYF. The CDR3, as DNA: TGTGCCCGTCGGGAGGGGGCGGACACCATATATTTT.

Notes on this clone: An end of the junction does not agree with germline; a read error may underlie this. This CDR3 is CASSEQHDYEQYF. The DNA of the CDR3 is TGCGCCAGTAGTGAACAGCATGACTACGAGCAGTACTTC. The V gene is TRBV10-2, the J gene TRBJ2-7; no firm D call. The CDR3 extends over 13 amino acids. CDR1 is WSHSY and CDR2 is SAAADI in the germline V gene.

The chain has TRBV11-3 and TRBJ2-2; D is unresolved. V was cut by 1 base and J by 4 bases, with 4 bases left in between. This CDR3 comprises 13 residues. The V gene's germline CDR1 is SGHNT and CDR2 YENEEA. The CDR3 protein is CASSLAGTGELFF. The CDR3 DNA reads as TGTGCCAGCAGCTTAGCTGGCACCGGGGAGCTGTTTTTT. Together with reference TRBV11-3 and TRBJ2-2, the CDR3 gives the full variable domain: EAGVVQSPRYKIIEKKQPVAFWCNPISGHNTLYWYLQNLGQGPELLIRYENEEAVDDSQLPKDRFSAERLKGVDSTLKIQPAELGDSAVYLCASSLAGTGELFFGEGSRLTVL.

The chain employs TRBV28 and TRBJ2-7; 7 bases line up with TRBD2. Germline CDR1 reads MDHEN; CDR2 reads SYDVKM. V gave up 3 bases and J gave up 3 bases; unmatched junction bases: 8. This CDR3 is built from 15 residues. In nucleotides, the CDR3 is TGTGCCAGCAGTTTTCCTCGGGAGGCATACTACGAGCAGTACTTC. Translating it yields CASSFPREAYYEQYF.

The CDR3 loop reads CAIRGTSGLYNEQFF. CDR3 nucleotides: TGTGCCATCCGGGGGACTAGCGGGCTCTACAATGAGCAGTTCTTC. The genes are TRBV9 and TRBJ2-1; 12 bases are shared with TRBD2. V shed 9 bases, J shed 3 bases, and the junction held 7 bases outside the gene matches. Germline V gene sequence: CDR1 SGDLS, CDR2 YYNGEE. This CDR3 contains 15 residues.